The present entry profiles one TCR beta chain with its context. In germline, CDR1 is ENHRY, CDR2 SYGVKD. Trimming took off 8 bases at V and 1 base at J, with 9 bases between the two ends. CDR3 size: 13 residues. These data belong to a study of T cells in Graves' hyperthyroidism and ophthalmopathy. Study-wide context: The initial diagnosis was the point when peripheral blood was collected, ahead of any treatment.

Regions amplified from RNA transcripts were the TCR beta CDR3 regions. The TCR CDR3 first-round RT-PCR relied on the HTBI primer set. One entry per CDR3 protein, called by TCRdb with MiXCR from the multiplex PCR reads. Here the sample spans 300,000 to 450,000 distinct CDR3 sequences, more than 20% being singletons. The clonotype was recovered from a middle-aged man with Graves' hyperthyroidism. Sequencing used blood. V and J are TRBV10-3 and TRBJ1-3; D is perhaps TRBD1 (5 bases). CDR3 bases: TGTGCCATCGTCGCAGGGTCTGGAAACACCATATATTTT. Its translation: CAIVAGSGNTIYF.